Shown below are 30 T cell receptor beta chains from a single sample sequenced in a study of PD-L1 blockade in urothelial cancer. Described time point: peripheral blood 6 weeks after treatment start. Assay used: immunoSEQ multiplex PCR; TCRdb lists only in-frame clones, some missing. The sample lists just over 40,000 clones; approximately 81% were seen once. The sequencing used PBMCs, collected around atezolizumab (anti-PD-L1) treatment. The receptors shown here come from a man between 65 and 79 years old with urothelial cancer.

The chain uses TRBV29-1 and TRBJ2-1; D is possibly TRBD2 (6 bases). Germline CDR1 reads SQVTM; CDR2 reads ANQGSEA. Between the trimmed V and J ends, which lost 7 bases and 3 bases, there was a span of 7 bases. The CDR3 is made up of 11 amino acids. CDR3 amino acids: CSAGSYNEQFF. In DNA form, the CDR3 reads TGCAGCGCCGGGAGCTACAATGAGCAGTTCTTC.

The chain recombines TRBV19 with TRBJ1-4; the match to TRBD1 covers 7 bases. Germline V gene sequence: CDR1 LNHDA, CDR2 SQIVND (reference sequence). Trimming cost V 9 bases and J 4 bases; bases outside gene matches: 8. The CDR3 has 14 residues. The CDR3 DNA reads as TGTGCCAGCAAACACAGGGGCTATAATGAAAAACTGTTTTTT. Residues: CASKHRGYNEKLFF.

This rearrangement joins TRBV20-1 to TRBJ2-1; D unresolved. CDR1 is DFQATT and CDR2 is SNEGSKA in the germline V gene (reference sequence). The CDR3 spans 11 residues. V dropped 1 base and J dropped 8 bases, with 6 bases sitting between them. This CDR3 is CSARASYEQFF. In DNA, the CDR3 is TGCAGTGCTAGAGCGAGCTATGAGCAGTTCTTC.

The table lists this clone with a few counts. The chain carries TRBV5-1 and TRBJ1-2; 10 bases map to TRBD1. Germline CDR1 and CDR2: SGHRS and YFSETQ. V lost 4 bases, J lost 7 bases, and 4 bases stayed unmatched. The length of the CDR3 is 13 residues. The CDR3 DNA sequence: TGCGCCAGCAGCAAGGGACAGGGGATTGGCTACACCTTC. Translation gives CASSKGQGIGYTF.

This clone appeared a few times. V gene TRBV5-1 combines with J gene TRBJ1-1, with unresolved D. The CDR3 loop spans 16 amino acids. Germline V gene data show CDR1 as SGHRS and CDR2 as YFSETQ. V dropped 0 bases and J dropped 1 base, with 13 bases sitting between them. Here the CDR3 DNA reads TGCGCCAGCAGCTTGGGCCCCGCAGGCCGGAACACTGAAGCTTTCTTT. Translated: CASSLGPAGRNTEAFF.

The V and J genes are TRBV19 and TRBJ1-5; 12 bases are a match to TRBD1. Trimming at V came to 7 bases and at J to 7 bases, leaving 8 bases not matched to a gene. The CDR3 extends over 15 amino acids. Per the germline V gene, CDR1 is LNHDA and CDR2 is SQIVND (reference sequence). This CDR3 reads CASTKGQGAQQPQHF. Here the CDR3 DNA reads TGTGCCAGTACCAAGGGACAGGGGGCTCAGCAGCCCCAGCATTTT.

This clone appeared a single time. The chain employs TRBV10-3 and TRBJ2-1; D uncertain. The CDR3 has 16 residues. In germline, CDR1 is ENHRY, CDR2 SYGVKD. Deletions cut 3 bases from V and 0 bases from J, with 12 bases between. CDR3 sequence (DNA): TGTGCCATCAGTGACGGTAAACTAAGCTCCTACAATGAGCAGTTCTTC. This sequence encodes CAISDGKLSSYNEQFF.

The CDR3 bases are TGTGCCAGCAGAGGGGGCCGCAATCAGCCCCAGCATTTT. Amino acids: CASRGGRNQPQHF. This chain connects TRBV6-5 to TRBJ1-5, with 7 bases lining up with TRBD1. CDR1 MNHEY and CDR2 SVGAGI come from the germline V gene. The CDR3 loop spans 13 amino acids. Unmatched junction bases numbered 1, after V lost 6 bases and J lost 2 bases.

This rearrangement joins TRBV10-3 to TRBJ1-4, with D uncertain. The CDR3 has 15 residues. From germline, CDR1 is ENHRY and CDR2 SYGVKD. V was cut by 0 bases and J by 7 bases, with 12 bases left in between. CDR3 DNA sequence: TGTGCCATCAGTGAGTCCGAGGGTTCGCGTGAAAAACTGTTTTTT. This translates into CAISESEGSREKLFF.

The chain uses TRBV5-1 and TRBJ2-5; D perhaps matches TRBD2 (5 bases). CDR1 is SGHRS, CDR2 YFSETQ, per germline. The CDR3 runs 15 residues. V was clipped by 4 bases and J by 5 bases, with 18 bases between them. The CDR3 bases are TGCGCCAGCAGCACCCGGGATCCCGGTGGGGAGACCCAGTACTTC. This sequence encodes CASSTRDPGGETQYF. Variable domain in full (rest from reference TRBV5-1 and TRBJ2-5): KAGVTQTPRYLIKTRGQQVTLSCSPISGHRSVSWYQQTPGQGLQFLFEYFSETQRNKGNFPGRFSGRQFSNSRSEMNVSTLELGDSALYLCASSTRDPGGETQYFGPGTRLLVL.

The CDR3 sequence is CASSRSGSDTQYF. DNA of the CDR3: TGTGCCAGCAGTCGGAGCGGGAGTGATACGCAGTATTTT. This chain connects TRBV6-4 to TRBJ2-3; TRBD2 aligns across 8 bases. This CDR3 is built from 13 residues. Trimming removed 5 bases from V and 6 bases from J; junction bases left unmatched: 4. Per the germline V gene, CDR1 is MRHNA and CDR2 is SNTAGT.

The CDR3 reads CASSGPGDTEAFF. CDR3 in DNA: TGTGCCAGTAGTGGGCCAGGGGACACTGAAGCTTTCTTT. This chain uses TRBV19 with TRBJ1-1; possible D gene TRBD1, 6 bases. This CDR3 has 13 amino acids. CDR1 and CDR2 (germline): LNHDA, SQIVND (reference sequence). V lost 5 bases and J 3 bases, leaving 10 bases between the germline ends.

The chain couples TRBV5-1 to TRBJ1-5; no definite D call. The CDR3 totals 15 residues. Trimming cost V 4 bases and J 0 bases, with 11 bases left between them. CDR1 is SGHRS and CDR2 is YFSETQ in the germline V gene. The CDR3 region has the DNA TGCGCCAGCAGCCCCTCCGGGGATAGCAATCAGCCCCAGCATTTT. Its translation is CASSPSGDSNQPQHF.

This clone was recorded only once. This chain links TRBV28 with TRBJ1-1; no clear D gene. Trimming stripped 7 bases from V and 1 base from J, with 13 bases between. There are 14 residues in the CDR3. Germline CDR1 MDHEN, CDR2 SYDVKM. The DNA for the CDR3 is TGTGCCAGCATCAGTGAATACCCGAACACTGAAGCTTTCTTT. Translating it yields CASISEYPNTEAFF.

CDR3 coding DNA: TGTGCCAGCAGCTTTAGACGATGGGGACTAGCGGGAGAGGGAGATACGCAGTATTTT. The encoded protein is CASSFRRWGLAGEGDTQYF. The rearrangement links TRBV11-2 to TRBJ2-3; 14 bases map to TRBD2. The length of the CDR3 is 19 residues. The trim removed 3 bases at V and 5 bases at J, leaving 13 bases unmatched. Germline CDR1 SGHAT, CDR2 FQNNGV.

V usage is TRBV6-5 and J usage is TRBJ2-7; TRBD2 aligns across 9 bases. Unmatched junction bases numbered 11, after V lost 8 bases and J lost 3 bases. The CDR3 extends over 15 amino acids. The germline CDR1 and CDR2 sequences are MNHEY and SVGAGI. The CDR3 DNA is TGTGCCAGCGCGCCGGCGGGAGGGGAATACTACGAGCAGTACTTC. Translation gives CASAPAGGEYYEQYF.

CDR3 DNA sequence: TGTGCCAGCAGTGGGTCAAAACTCGGGGGCTACACCTTC. Amino acid sequence: CASSGSKLGGYTF. V and J are TRBV6-6 and TRBJ1-2; D remains ambiguous. The CDR3 has 13 amino acids. Germline-derived CDR1 and CDR2 are MNHNY and SVGAGI (reference sequence). Trimming pared 5 bases from V and 8 bases from J, leaving 15 bases between.

The chain has TRBV2 and TRBJ2-7; D not certain. Germline CDR1 reads SNHLY; CDR2 reads FYNNEI. V shed 0 bases and J shed 4 bases, with 7 bases lying between them. The CDR3 length is 13 residues. Written as DNA, the CDR3 is TGTGCCAGCAGTGAAGCGCGCCCTTACGAGCAGTACTTC. It encodes CASSEARPYEQYF.

The chain is built from TRBV9 and TRBJ2-5; no definite D call. Trimming cost V 0 bases and J 3 bases, with 6 bases left between them. The germline CDR1 and CDR2 sequences are SGDLS and YYNGEE. This CDR3 contains 13 residues. The CDR3 spells CASSVAAEETQYF. DNA for the CDR3: TGTGCCAGCAGCGTAGCTGCGGAAGAGACCCAGTACTTC.

The V call is TRBV14, the J call TRBJ2-7; TRBD1 matches 9 bases. Germline trimming cut 1 base from V and 0 bases from J; bases unmatched to any gene: 7. Germline V lookup: CDR1 SGHDN, CDR2 FVKESK. The CDR3 length is 17 residues. Here the CDR3 reads CASSQGTGDFSSYEQYF. The CDR3 coding sequence is TGTGCCAGCAGCCAAGGGACAGGGGACTTTAGCTCCTACGAGCAGTACTTC.

The chain links TRBV18 to TRBJ1-1; D remains unclear. The CDR3 runs 13 residues. The V gene lost 1 base and the J gene lost 1 base, with 4 bases spanning the gap. CDR1 is KGHSH and CDR2 is LQKENI in the germline V gene. The CDR3 reads CASSPQRNTEAFF. As DNA, the CDR3 is TGTGCCAGCTCACCACAGAGGAACACTGAAGCTTTCTTT. Based on the CDR3 plus reference TRBV18 and TRBJ1-1, the full variable domain is NAGVMQNPRHLVRRRGQEARLRCSPMKGHSHVYWYRQLPEEGLKFMVYLQKENIIDESGMPKERFSAEFPKEGPSILRIQQVVRGDSAAYFCASSPQRNTEAFFGQGTRLTVV.

V and J are TRBV9 and TRBJ2-3; 7 bases agree with TRBD1. The CDR3 loop spans 15 amino acids. V trimming: 0 bases; J trimming: 7 bases; junction bases outside the gene matches: 8. The germline CDR1 and CDR2 sequences are SGDLS and YYNGEE. The CDR3 DNA follows: TGTGCCAGCAGCGTAGCCGGACAGGCTCACAATACGCAGTATTTT. Protein: CASSVAGQAHNTQYF.

This chain joins TRBV6-5 and TRBJ2-7; 12 bases match TRBD2. Losses at the gene ends were 6 bases for V and 3 bases for J; bases not matched to a gene: 6. The CDR3 extends over 15 amino acids. Germline V gives CDR1 MNHEY, CDR2 SVGAGI. For the CDR3, the DNA is TGTGCCAGCAGCGCCCTAGCGGGAGGGCTCTACGAGCAGTACTTC. Translating it yields CASSALAGGLYEQYF.

The J gene is TRBJ2-3, the V gene TRBV5-1; TRBD2 might be the D (6 bases). Germline V CDR1 and CDR2: SGHRS, YFSETQ. The length of the CDR3 is 17 residues. V lost 2 bases and J 4 bases, leaving 20 bases between the germline ends. CDR3 in DNA: TGCGCCAGCAGCTTAACCGAGCGGGCGAGGAGTGCAGATACGCAGTATTTT. Translation gives CASSLTERARSADTQYF.

V and J are TRBV7-8 and TRBJ2-7; TRBD2 aligns across 10 bases. V lost 5 bases to trimming and J lost 6 bases; unmatched junction nucleotides: 7. This CDR3 has 14 residues. The germline CDR1 and CDR2 sequences are SGHVS and FQNEAQ. The chain's CDR3 is CASSLLAGAFEQYF. The CDR3 bases are TGTGCCAGCAGCCTTCTAGCGGGGGCTTTCGAGCAGTACTTC.

V is TRBV11-1 and J is TRBJ2-3; 7 nucleotides match TRBD2. This CDR3 spans 15 amino acids. CDR1 and CDR2 from the germline V gene are SGHAT and FQDESV (reference sequence). The V gene end was trimmed by 6 bases and the J gene end by 5 bases; junction bases not matched to a gene: 11. The CDR3 reads CASSLIRGEGDTQYF. The CDR3 DNA reads as TGTGCCAGCAGTCTAATCCGGGGGGAAGGAGATACGCAGTATTTT.

In this sample, this clone turned up a few times. The chain has TRBV4-1 and TRBJ1-5; TRBD1 matches at 7 bases. Germline lookup yields CDR1 MGHRA and CDR2 YSYEKL. Trimming removed 4 bases from V and 6 bases from J; junction bases left unmatched: 12. CDR3 length: 16 residues. The CDR3 region is CASSPAPYRGSQPQHF. In nucleotides, the CDR3 is TGCGCCAGCAGCCCCGCCCCATACAGGGGAAGTCAGCCCCAGCATTTT.

The chain joins TRBV6-5 to TRBJ1-2; 7 bases line up with TRBD1. The CDR3 has 13 residues. After removal of 5 bases from V and 8 bases from J, the junction contained 8 bases not matched to a gene. Germline lookup yields CDR1 MNHEY and CDR2 SVGAGI. CDR3 nucleotides: TGTGCCAGCAGTCAACAGGGGTTGGGGGGCTACACCTTC. It yields the protein CASSQQGLGGYTF.

The chain employs TRBV5-4 and TRBJ2-7, with TRBD1 matching 8 bases. V trimming: 4 bases; J trimming: 1 base; junction bases outside the gene matches: 4. Germline lookup yields CDR1 SGHNT and CDR2 YYREEE (reference sequence). The CDR3 is made up of 14 amino acids. The CDR3 DNA sequence: TGTGCCAGCAGCGGTGGGACAGGTTCCTACGAGCAGTACTTC. This encodes CASSGGTGSYEQYF.

The genes are TRBV9 and TRBJ2-3; TRBD1 might be the D (5 bases). The CDR3 loop spans 16 amino acids. Germline V lookup: CDR1 SGDLS, CDR2 YYNGEE. V lost 0 bases to trimming and J lost 5 bases, with 16 bases between them. CDR3 DNA: TGTGCCAGCAGCGTAGAGGGGTCAGTTGGTGGAGATACGCAGTATTTT. Translating gives CASSVEGSVGGDTQYF.